This T cell receptor beta chain was captured by sequencing in a study of regulatory T cells in long-lasting Graves disease (dated by TCRdb to the early 2020s). Looking at the study overall: Antithyroid drugs had been taken for less than 3 months by newly diagnosed Graves' disease patients. The study was registered as a clinical trial and conducted in China. TCR sequencing covered 13 persistent and 20 or so newly diagnosed Graves' disease patients, around 35 samples in total. Persistent Graves' disease patients were compared with newly diagnosed Graves' disease patients by peripheral blood TCR sequencing and RNA sequencing.

This specimen's time point label, per the study, means: newly diagnosed GD, antithyroid drugs for less than 3 months. RNA was extracted from PBMCs in TRIzol for both TCR sequencing and RNA sequencing. The diagnosis of Graves' disease was made according to American Thyroid Association guidelines. The patients came from an endocrinology department in Xi'an, China. Each patient gave roughly 8.4 milliliters of peripheral blood, collected in an EDTA anticoagulant tube. Ficoll Paque Plus density gradient separation was used to isolate PBMCs, and no further T cell sorting was performed. RNA quality was checked with an Agilent 2100 Bioanalyzer and agarose gel, and concentration with a NanoDrop 2000. There are a few counts of this clonotype. The specificity of this receptor is unknown. It has no much larger one-base neighbor in the sample; base qualities were not kept. CDR1 and CDR2 are drawn from the germline V gene (reference sequence): DFQATT, SNEGSKA. The germline ends are 7 bases apart after V is trimmed by 3 bases and J by 4 bases. Spanning cysteine to phenylalanine, the CDR3 consists of 12 amino acids. Kept here is only the CDR3 DNA, which spans 36 bases and is read in frame from base 1.

The library was prepared using multiplex PCR. The run used an Illumina HiSeq 4000. iRepertoire HTBI primers and Arm-PCR amplification of CDR3 regions were used to construct TCR beta libraries. Gel purification was performed on PCR products prior to sequencing. On the study's bioinformatics: A total of around 59 TRBV and under 15 TRBJ segments were identified across samples and were used for gene usage analysis of CDR3 amino acid clonotypes. Filtered high-quality paired reads were merged into contigs using COPE and FqMerger. Contigs were aligned with BLAST to IMGT TRBV, TRBD and TRBJ reference genes, and CDR3 was defined per IMGT. Any clonotype with a frequency above 0.1% was counted as a highly expanded clone. Repertoire diversity was measured by Shannon entropy, and V-J evenness by the Gini coefficient. A clonotype found in more than one individual was treated as public. Using fastp at Q25 and MiXCR, TCRdb reprocessed the public reads and kept productive beta chains. Rows merge per CDR3 protein into single entries with the most common DNA and genes. TCRdb's processing, not the authors' own work, is the source of the V and J calls. This sample gives about 400,000 distinct CDR3 sequences in total; 14% to 15% of them show up just once. Together, the top ten hold about 8% of the sample.

Summary of the overall study and its limitations: The study examined only peripheral blood because the primary lesion, thyroid tissue, could not be accessed. As a limitation, the authors acknowledged that the small sample size may reduce accuracy. TRBV28, TRBJ1-2 and TRBJ2-5 were preferentially used in persistent disease, while TRBV20-1 and TRBJ2-1 were favored in newly diagnosed disease. Sequencing and analysis were limited to the TCR beta chain. Patients with persistent disease shared more public clonotypes (about 2,700) than newly diagnosed patients did (966). Compared with newly diagnosed patients, patients with persistent Graves' disease had lower TCR Shannon entropy and fewer highly expanded clones, which suggests clonal expansion.

The same sample was also used in a study of T cells in Graves' hyperthyroidism and ophthalmopathy. The second investigation adds: Stable Graves' hyperthyroidism was defined as the absence of progression to ophthalmopathy over 18 months of follow-up. Hyperthyroidism patients were aged 18 to 65 years and newly diagnosed, with disease duration of less than 2 months. Exclusion was applied to patients with uncontrolled infections, other autoimmune diseases, pregnancy or lactation. Diagnoses were based on clinical symptoms, serum thyroxine and TRAb, thyroid ultrasound and orbital computed tomography. For the first round of RT-PCR on the TCR CDR3, the HTBI primer set was used together with the Qiagen OneStep RT-PCR kit. Most expanded thyroid clonotypes (frequency above 0.001) were also detected in blood, suggesting blood repertoires may reflect thyroid immune responses. A 13 V-J signature model separated ophthalmopathy from stable hyperthyroidism, with just over 85% sensitivity and 81% to 82% specificity in cross-validation and 80%/75% in testing. During validation, the model predicted progression to ophthalmopathy a median of around 6 months ahead of onset, with around 71% sensitivity and around 73% specificity. To identify distinguishing TCR V-J signatures, a discovery cohort of some 100 patients was used, comprising 40 to 45 with Graves' ophthalmopathy and approximately 57 with stable Graves' hyperthyroidism. An independent validation cohort of some 18 hyperthyroidism patients and 17 patients who later progressed to ophthalmopathy tested prospective prediction of ophthalmopathy. The approximately 95 discovery patients were divided at random into training and test sets in a 7:3 ratio. In about 6 Graves' hyperthyroidism patients, the study also compared T-cell repertoires from thyroid tissue with T-cell repertoires from blood. After sampling, hyperthyroidism patients received methimazole starting at 30 mg daily, and ophthalmopathy patients received high-dose intravenous methylprednisolone. Libraries were constructed in a second round of multiplex PCR, after which size selection and purification were carried out. Libraries were sequenced paired-end with 100 bp reads on an Illumina HiSeq2000. SOAPnuke was used to process the raw data, removing reads that contained adapters or uncalled bases, had a mean Phred below 15, or lacked an exact match to the constant primer or identifier. High-quality paired reads were merged using COPE v1.2.5, and each unique nucleotide sequence was defined as a clonotype. MiTCR v1.1 was used to align the clonotypes against IMGT TRBV, TRBD and TRBJ reference segments. The analysis was restricted to V-J combinations with a frequency above 0.0001, which together covered 99% to 99.2% of the repertoires. The TCS score was defined as F50 (clonal expansion) divided by E x V (chaos), with BLOSUM62-based TCRdist calculated between CDR3 peptides within each V-J. Welch's t-statistics and random forest reduced fewer than 600 V-J features to some 14, which were used in a naive Bayes classifier (R e1071). Sample size was not statistically predetermined, and investigators were not blinded to group allocation. The paper describes TCR Vbeta CDR3 sequencing of around 130 peripheral blood samples, made up of some 42 ophthalmopathy patients, some 76 hyperthyroidism patients and roughly 17 progressor patients.

The specimen was peripheral blood mononuclear cells (PBMCs), collected at new diagnosis, from a patient treated with antithyroid drugs. The receptor was derived from a woman aged 40-49 years with Graves disease. Donor details come from another sample of the same person, matched by shared clones. Recombination connected TRBV20-1 to TRBJ1-5, with the identity of the D gene unclear. The CDR3 protein sequence reads: CSASGFNQPQHF. The bases read TGCAGTGCTAGTGGCTTTAATCAGCCCCAGCATTTT.